The 16 T cell receptor beta chains below come from one sample, sequenced in a study of molecular identifiers for immune sequencing clone quantification. One entry per CDR3 protein results from TCRdb running MiXCR on the PCR reads. Here the sample spans about 640,000 distinct CDR3 sequences, just under 20% being singletons. Sequencing was done on a sample of naive CD8+ T cells from blood, with Jurkat cell RNA spiked in. Subset: FACS-sorted CD8+CD4-CCR7+CD45RA+ naive T cells. These receptors came from a human donor in good health. Some libraries in this study had Jurkat cell RNA spiked in.

This clonotype was observed many times. The chain is built from TRBV5-1 and TRBJ2-1; D gene ambiguous. Germline V CDR1 and CDR2: SGHRS, YFSETQ. The length of the CDR3 is 16 residues. V was shortened by 4 bases and J by 0 bases, with 14 bases between the two germline ends. Written as DNA, the CDR3 is TGCGCCAGCAGCGGGATCGACACCAGCTCCTACAATGAGCAGTTCTTC. As protein: CASSGIDTSSYNEQFF.

This clonotype has at least ten counts. The chain employs TRBV29-1 and TRBJ1-1; a possible D gene is TRBD1 (6 bases). This CDR3 has 14 residues. Germline assignment: CDR1 SQVTM and CDR2 ANQGSEA. The V end lost 5 bases, the J end lost 4 bases, and 17 bases lay between the germline ends. The CDR3 bases are TGCAGCGTTACAGGGTGGTCGCATAGCACTGAAGCTTTCTTT. Translated: CSVTGWSHSTEAFF.

There are many counts of this clonotype. The V and J genes are TRBV6-6 and TRBJ2-5; maybe TRBD2 (5 bases). Germline V gene data show CDR1 as MNHNY and CDR2 as SVGAGI (reference sequence). The CDR3 has 17 amino acids. The V end was cut by 0 bases, the J end by 3 bases, with 17 bases between. This CDR3 reads CASSYSRVGRTEETQYF. The CDR3 DNA follows: TGTGCCAGCAGTTACTCGAGGGTCGGGCGGACTGAAGAGACCCAGTACTTC.

This clonotype was seen repeatedly, ten times or more. For the CDR3, the DNA is TGTGCCAGTAGTATGAATCTGTACAATGAGCAGTTCTTC. Translated: CASSMNLYNEQFF. The V call is TRBV19, the J call TRBJ2-1; no clear D. V lost 3 bases to trimming and J lost 4 bases, with 7 bases between them. CDR1 is LNHDA and CDR2 is SQIVND in the germline V gene (reference sequence). The CDR3 is 13 residues long.

This clonotype was detected only a few times. This chain links TRBV27 with TRBJ1-2; 7 bases agree with TRBD1. Germline V gene data show CDR1 as MNHEY and CDR2 as SMNVEV (reference sequence). The V segment lost 2 bases and the J segment 6 bases; nucleotides outside the gene matches: 15. This CDR3 comprises 17 residues. DNA of the CDR3: TGTGCCAGCAGTTTAGAAGGGGGCTACGAGATCGACCATGGCTACACCTTC. Translated, it gives CASSLEGGYEIDHGYTF.

About this clonotype itself: It may be a read error: a sequence one base away is much more abundant. The chain employs TRBV5-3 and TRBJ2-7, with 10 bases fitting TRBD1. TRBV5-3 is assigned to the ORF class and has an uncertain function. The CDR3 runs to 19 residues. V gave up 8 bases and J gave up 5 bases; unmatched junction bases: 25. The CDR3 region has the DNA TGTGCCAGCAGCAACCCCTCCCAGCCGACAGGGGGCGCTGAAAACGAGCAGTACTTC. Amino acid sequence: CASSNPSQPTGGAENEQYF.

This clonotype has at least ten counts. V gene TRBV7-9 combines with J gene TRBJ2-1; D remains unclear. The CDR3 runs to 13 residues. The ends were cut back, 1 base at V and 6 bases at J, with 7 bases in the middle. Per germline, CDR1 SEHNR and CDR2 FQNEAQ (reference sequence). In DNA, the CDR3 is TGTGCCAGCAGCTTAGTAGTTGTCAATGAGCAGTTCTTC. Translating gives CASSLVVVNEQFF.

Many counts were recorded for this clonotype. This rearrangement joins TRBV7-2 to TRBJ2-3; 12 nucleotides line up with TRBD2. This CDR3 spans 19 amino acids. Germline assignment: CDR1 SGHTA and CDR2 FQGNSA. Germline trimming cut 0 bases from V and 4 bases from J; bases unmatched to any gene: 11. The CDR3 sequence: CASSLALAGGPTNADTQYF. Written as DNA, the CDR3 is TGTGCCAGCAGCTTAGCGCTAGCGGGAGGGCCGACTAACGCAGATACGCAGTATTTT. Complete variable domain (other parts from reference TRBV7-2 and TRBJ2-3): GAGVSQSPSNKVTEKGKDVELRCDPISGHTALYWYRQSLGQGLEFLIYFQGNSAPDKSGLPSDRFSAERTGGSVSTLTIQRTQQEDSAVYLCASSLALAGGPTNADTQYFGPGTRLTVL.

Comment on this clonotype: A much larger clone lies one base from this, so it may be a read error. The gene calls are TRBV4-1 and TRBJ2-7; TRBD2 agrees at 7 bases. The junction had 14 bases not matched to a gene; V was cut back by 5 bases and J by 4 bases. The germline V gene encodes CDR1 MGHRA and CDR2 YSYEKL. The CDR3 is made up of 16 amino acids. The DNA for the CDR3 is TGCGCCAGCAGCGAAGGGGTTCGACGGGGACTATACGAGCAGTACTTC. It specifies CASSEGVRRGLYEQYF.

Ten or more counts support this clonotype. The chain links TRBV29-1 to TRBJ2-1; TRBD1 agrees at 7 bases. Trimming at V came to 4 bases and at J to 2 bases, leaving 2 bases not matched to a gene. This CDR3 spans 13 amino acids. Germline V lookup: CDR1 SQVTM, CDR2 ANQGSEA. The CDR3 reads CSVGQGAYNEQFF. The CDR3 DNA sequence: TGCAGCGTTGGGCAGGGGGCCTACAATGAGCAGTTCTTC.

This clonotype showed up many times. The chain employs TRBV7-9 and TRBJ2-3, with TRBD1 as a possible D gene (6 bases). The V gene lost 5 bases and the J gene lost 2 bases, with 14 bases spanning the gap. Germline lookup yields CDR1 SEHNR and CDR2 FQNEAQ (reference sequence). There are 15 residues in the CDR3. The CDR3 loop is CASSTDRYHTDTQYF. The CDR3 bases are TGTGCCAGCAGCACCGACAGGTACCACACAGATACGCAGTATTTT.

This clonotype was detected many times. The chain has TRBV14 and TRBJ2-4, with 9 bases matching TRBD1. Germline-derived CDR1 and CDR2 are SGHDN and FVKESK. The junction had 3 bases not matched to a gene; V was cut back by 4 bases and J by 5 bases. The CDR3 extends over 14 amino acids. The CDR3 coding sequence is TGTGCCAGCAGCCCATGGACAGGGGAAAACATTCAGTACTTC. Protein sequence: CASSPWTGENIQYF.

This clonotype was detected a few times. The rearrangement links TRBV24-1 to TRBJ2-5; possibly TRBD2 for D (6 bases). Between the trimmed V and J ends, which lost 9 bases and 0 bases, there was a span of 16 bases. The germline CDR1 and CDR2 sequences are KGHDR and SFDVKD. The CDR3 sequence is 15 residues long. The CDR3 reads CATGTLAVNQETQYF. CDR3 DNA sequence: TGTGCCACCGGGACGTTAGCGGTAAACCAAGAGACCCAGTACTTC.

This clonotype was found once. Since the CDR3 does not end with the conserved phenylalanine or tryptophan, this likely comes from a read error. This CDR3 reads CASSQGRLNTEAFL. The CDR3 DNA reads as TGCGCCAGCAGCCAGGGACGGTTGAACACTGAAGCTTTCCTT. The gene calls are TRBV4-1 and TRBJ1-1, with D perhaps TRBD1 (5 bases). CDR3 length equals 14 residues. V was pared by 3 bases and J by 0 bases, with 8 bases between. Germline V CDR1 and CDR2: MGHRA, YSYEKL.

As for this clonotype: A much larger clone sits a single nucleotide away, making a read error possible. The rearrangement links TRBV7-6 to TRBJ1-4; D unresolved. The CDR3 is 19 residues long. Germline values: CDR1 SGHVS, CDR2 FNYEAQ. The CDR3 loop is CASSLGPDGPDATNEKLVF. CDR3 nucleotides: TGTGCCAGCAGCTTAGGGCCAGATGGGCCCGATGCAACTAATGAAAAACTGGTTTTT.

At least ten counts were recorded for this clonotype. This chain uses TRBV5-1 with TRBJ2-7; 8 bases agree with TRBD1. The CDR3 loop spans 13 amino acids. V shed 0 bases and J 7 bases; nucleotides not matched to a gene: 3. In germline, CDR1 is SGHRS, CDR2 YFSETQ. The chain's CDR3 is CASSLGTGLEQYF. The CDR3 nucleotides read TGCGCCAGCAGCTTGGGGACAGGGCTGGAGCAGTACTTC.